The rows below give T cell receptor beta chains drawn from one sample of a study of T cell responses to AZD1222 COVID-19 vaccine. Libraries were prepared by immunoSEQ multiplex PCR; TCRdb keeps only in-frame clonotypes and omits some of them. The sample lists around 100,000 clones, approximately 83% seen once, with around a tenth in the top ten. Material: peripheral blood, obtained on day 0 of AZD1222 vaccination. Receptor source: an adult in good health. The CDR3 runs from the conserved cysteine through the conserved F or W. The order of the fields is D gene, J gene, clone size, V gene, CDR3 DNA, CDR3 protein. The D gene is left open where the match is weak. Clone size appears in some rows only: once, few, many, or a class for an expanded clone.

d_gene: NA
j_gene: TRBJ1-5
abundance: NA
v_gene: TRBV2
CDR3nt: TGTGCCAGCAGTGAGGGCGCAACAAACAATCAGCCCCAGCATTTT
CDR3aa: CASSEGATNNQPQHF

d_gene: NA
j_gene: TRBJ1-6
abundance: NA
v_gene: TRBV9
CDR3nt: TGTGCCAGCAGCCCGGGGCGGGCTCACCTTGGTTCACCCCTCCACTTT
CDR3aa: CASSPGRAHLGSPLHF

d_gene: NA
j_gene: TRBJ1-6
abundance: NA
v_gene: TRBV9
CDR3nt: TGTGCCAGCAGCGGCGAGGACCTCTCGCACTCACCCCTCCACTTT
CDR3aa: CASSGEDLSHSPLHF

d_gene: NA
j_gene: TRBJ2-5
abundance: NA
v_gene: TRBV27
CDR3nt: TGTGCCAGCAGCACATTGGGGGACCTCCAACGGGAGACCCAGTACTTC
CDR3aa: CASSTLGDLQRETQYF

d_gene: TRBD1
j_gene: TRBJ2-7
abundance: NA
v_gene: TRBV18
CDR3nt: TGTGCCAGCTCGTCTAGAGCCGGGACAGGGGCCTACGAGCAGTACTTC
CDR3aa: CASSSRAGTGAYEQYF

d_gene: NA
j_gene: TRBJ2-5
abundance: NA
v_gene: TRBV6-5
CDR3nt: TGTGCCAGCACTCGGGAGTTCCGGGAGACCCAGTACTTC
CDR3aa: CASTREFRETQYF

d_gene: NA
j_gene: TRBJ2-7
abundance: NA
v_gene: TRBV7-8
CDR3nt: TGTGCCAGCAGCTGGTCAGACGGACGAACCTACGAGCAGTACTTC
CDR3aa: CASSWSDGRTYEQYF

d_gene: NA
j_gene: TRBJ2-5
abundance: NA
v_gene: TRBV6-5
CDR3nt: TGTGCCAGCAGTAATTTCTTGGAGACCCAGTACTTC
CDR3aa: CASSNFLETQYF

d_gene: NA
j_gene: TRBJ1-4
abundance: NA
v_gene: TRBV5-1
CDR3nt: TGCGCCAGCAGCTGGGGGACGGCTCTCAATGAAAAACTGTTTTTT
CDR3aa: CASSWGTALNEKLFF

d_gene: NA
j_gene: TRBJ1-4
abundance: NA
v_gene: TRBV5-1
CDR3nt: TGCGCCTCGAGGCGGCTTATTAATGAAAAACTGTTTTTT
CDR3aa: CASRRLINEKLFF

d_gene: TRBD1
j_gene: TRBJ1-6
abundance: NA
v_gene: TRBV7-9
CDR3nt: TGTGCCAGCAGCTTGGGACAGGGTACTTCACCCCTCCACTTT
CDR3aa: CASSLGQGTSPLHF

d_gene: TRBD1
j_gene: TRBJ2-2
abundance: once
v_gene: TRBV27
CDR3nt: TGTGCCAGCAGTCTCCGGACAGGTGGGGCCGGGGAGCTGTTTTTT
CDR3aa: CASSLRTGGAGELFF

d_gene: TRBD2
j_gene: TRBJ2-5
abundance: NA
v_gene: TRBV10-3
CDR3nt: TGTGCCATCGGACTAGCGGGGGCGAGGGAGACCCAGTACTTC
CDR3aa: CAIGLAGARETQYF

d_gene: NA
j_gene: TRBJ2-1
abundance: once
v_gene: TRBV7-2
CDR3nt: TGTGCCAGCAGCTTCTCCGGGACTCGTAACAATGAGCAGTTCTTC
CDR3aa: CASSFSGTRNNEQFF

d_gene: NA
j_gene: TRBJ1-1
abundance: NA
v_gene: TRBV7-9
CDR3nt: TGTGCCAGCAGGACAACAGGGTGGACTGAAGCTTTCTTT
CDR3aa: CASRTTGWTEAFF

d_gene: TRBD2
j_gene: TRBJ2-1
abundance: NA
v_gene: TRBV3-1/TRBV3-2
CDR3nt: TGTGCCAGCAGCCCCACCTTGAGCGGGGGGAACAATGAGCAGTTCTTC
CDR3aa: CASSPTLSGGNNEQFF

d_gene: TRBD1
j_gene: TRBJ1-1
abundance: NA
v_gene: TRBV7-3
CDR3nt: TGTGCCAGCAGCTTACAGGGGGCGAACACTGAAGCTTTCTTT
CDR3aa: CASSLQGANTEAFF

d_gene: TRBD2
j_gene: TRBJ2-7
abundance: NA
v_gene: TRBV3-1/TRBV3-2
CDR3nt: TGTGCCAGCAGCCAAACTAGCGGGAGCTACGAGCAGTACTTC
CDR3aa: CASSQTSGSYEQYF

d_gene: TRBD2
j_gene: TRBJ2-3
abundance: NA
v_gene: TRBV27
CDR3nt: TGTGCCAGCAGGAATAGCGGGGGAGCAGATACGCAGTATTTT
CDR3aa: CASRNSGGADTQYF

d_gene: NA
j_gene: TRBJ2-1
abundance: NA
v_gene: TRBV15
CDR3nt: TGTGCCACCAGCAGAGGAACGGACCTCCTCCTAAATGAGCAGTTCTTC
CDR3aa: CATSRGTDLLLNEQFF

d_gene: NA
j_gene: TRBJ2-3
abundance: NA
v_gene: TRBV3-1/TRBV3-2
CDR3nt: TGTGCCAGCAGCCAAGAACGTGGCACAGATACGCAGTATTTT
CDR3aa: CASSQERGTDTQYF

d_gene: NA
j_gene: TRBJ1-5
abundance: once
v_gene: TRBV7-2
CDR3nt: TGTGCCAGCAGCTGGGGGTATAGCAATCAGCCCCAGCATTTT
CDR3aa: CASSWGYSNQPQHF

d_gene: NA
j_gene: TRBJ1-2
abundance: NA
v_gene: TRBV20-1
CDR3nt: TGCAGTGCGGGAGGCGCTAATGGCTACACCTTC
CDR3aa: CSAGGANGYTF

d_gene: TRBD1
j_gene: TRBJ2-1
abundance: NA
v_gene: TRBV27
CDR3nt: TGTGCCAGCAGTCCTACAGGGGGCAACTACAATGAGCAGTTCTTC
CDR3aa: CASSPTGGNYNEQFF

d_gene: TRBD1
j_gene: TRBJ1-3
abundance: NA
v_gene: TRBV9
CDR3nt: TGTGCCAGCAGCCCCCTATCAGGGGGCCGAAACACCATATATTTT
CDR3aa: CASSPLSGGRNTIYF

d_gene: TRBD1
j_gene: TRBJ1-1
abundance: NA
v_gene: TRBV2
CDR3nt: TGTGCCAGCAGTGCCGCAGGGGGCGCGGCTGAAGCTTTCTTT
CDR3aa: CASSAAGGAAEAFF

d_gene: NA
j_gene: TRBJ1-5
abundance: NA
v_gene: TRBV6-1
CDR3nt: TGTGCCAGCAGTGAAGGGGTACGCAATCAGCCCCAGCATTTT
CDR3aa: CASSEGVRNQPQHF

d_gene: TRBD2
j_gene: TRBJ2-1
abundance: NA
v_gene: TRBV10-3
CDR3nt: TGTGCCACCTCCGGGACTAGCTCCTACAATGAGCAGTTCTTC
CDR3aa: CATSGTSSYNEQFF

d_gene: NA
j_gene: TRBJ2-5
abundance: NA
v_gene: TRBV7-7
CDR3nt: TGTGCTAGCAGCCCGAATATCGAAGGAACCCCCCAAGAGACCCAGTACTTC
CDR3aa: CASSPNIEGTPQETQYF

d_gene: TRBD1
j_gene: TRBJ1-6
abundance: NA
v_gene: TRBV28
CDR3nt: TGTGCCAGCATGAACAGGGGCTCCGGTTCACCCCTCCACTTT
CDR3aa: CASMNRGSGSPLHF

d_gene: NA
j_gene: TRBJ1-5
abundance: NA
v_gene: TRBV28
CDR3nt: TGTGCCAGCAGTTGGTTGGAACGCGGTCAGCCCCAGCATTTT
CDR3aa: CASSWLERGQPQHF

d_gene: NA
j_gene: TRBJ1-1
abundance: NA
v_gene: TRBV7-9
CDR3nt: TGTGCCAGCAGCTCGGGGCCGGGACACACTGAAGCTTTCTTT
CDR3aa: CASSSGPGHTEAFF

d_gene: NA
j_gene: TRBJ1-1
abundance: NA
v_gene: TRBV11-3
CDR3nt: TGTGCCAGCAGCATAAGACACCTATCTGAAGCTTTCTTT
CDR3aa: CASSIRHLSEAFF

d_gene: NA
j_gene: TRBJ1-3
abundance: NA
v_gene: TRBV20-1
CDR3nt: TGCAGTGCTAGTCTGCAGGGCCCTGGAAACACCATATATTTT
CDR3aa: CSASLQGPGNTIYF

d_gene: NA
j_gene: TRBJ2-7
abundance: NA
v_gene: TRBV7-8
CDR3nt: TGTGCCAGCAGCTCGGGGTCGGCGGTCGACGAGCAGTACTTC
CDR3aa: CASSSGSAVDEQYF

d_gene: NA
j_gene: TRBJ2-1
abundance: NA
v_gene: TRBV5-1
CDR3nt: TGCGCCAGCAGCTTACCCTCTCCACACAATGAGCAGTTCTTC
CDR3aa: CASSLPSPHNEQFF

d_gene: NA
j_gene: TRBJ2-7
abundance: few
v_gene: TRBV6-1
CDR3nt: TGTGCCAGCAGTGAAGGAGGGATCAACGAGCAGTACTTC
CDR3aa: CASSEGGINEQYF

d_gene: TRBD1
j_gene: TRBJ1-3
abundance: NA
v_gene: TRBV10-3
CDR3nt: TGTGCCATCAGTGGACACACAGGGGGCTCTGGAAACACCATATATTTT
CDR3aa: CAISGHTGGSGNTIYF

d_gene: TRBD1
j_gene: TRBJ1-5
abundance: NA
v_gene: TRBV7-2
CDR3nt: TGTGCCAGCAGCTCGCGACAGGGCGGTCAGCCCCAGCATTTT
CDR3aa: CASSSRQGGQPQHF

d_gene: TRBD1
j_gene: TRBJ1-1
abundance: NA
v_gene: TRBV5-4
CDR3nt: TGTGCCAGCAGCTTCGGCAGGGGGACTGAAGCTTTCTTT
CDR3aa: CASSFGRGTEAFF

d_gene: TRBD2
j_gene: TRBJ2-2
abundance: NA
v_gene: TRBV27
CDR3nt: TGTGCCAGCCGCGGGGGCACCGGGGAGCTGTTTTTT
CDR3aa: CASRGGTGELFF

d_gene: NA
j_gene: TRBJ1-5
abundance: few
v_gene: TRBV7-8
CDR3nt: TGTGCCAGCAGCGTTACCCGGGACACCGGACAGCCCCAGCATTTT
CDR3aa: CASSVTRDTGQPQHF

d_gene: TRBD1
j_gene: TRBJ1-6
abundance: once
v_gene: TRBV9
CDR3nt: TGTGCCAGCAGCGGACGGGACAGCTCGAGCTCCTATAATTCACCCCTCCACTTT
CDR3aa: CASSGRDSSSSYNSPLHF

d_gene: TRBD1
j_gene: TRBJ2-7
abundance: NA
v_gene: TRBV5-1
CDR3nt: TGCGCCAGCAGCTTGGGTAGGTTCACCGACAGGGGGCGGGAGCAGTACTTC
CDR3aa: CASSLGRFTDRGREQYF

d_gene: NA
j_gene: TRBJ2-2
abundance: once
v_gene: TRBV10-3
CDR3nt: TGTGCCATCAGTGAGTCGAGGGGGTTCACCGGGGAGCTGTTTTTT
CDR3aa: CAISESRGFTGELFF

d_gene: TRBD2
j_gene: TRBJ2-3
abundance: few
v_gene: TRBV10-3
CDR3nt: TGTGCCATCAGCGGAACGGCGGGAGCCATGGGGGATACGCAGTATTTT
CDR3aa: CAISGTAGAMGDTQYF

d_gene: TRBD1
j_gene: TRBJ2-1
abundance: few
v_gene: TRBV28
CDR3nt: TGTGCCAGCAGGGAGCAGGGGGCCCAGTACAATGAGCAGTTCTTC
CDR3aa: CASREQGAQYNEQFF

d_gene: NA
j_gene: TRBJ1-1
abundance: once
v_gene: TRBV12-5
CDR3nt: TGTGCTAGTGGTTTCGATTGGGGAGGTGAAGCTTTCTTT
CDR3aa: CASGFDWGGEAFF

d_gene: NA
j_gene: TRBJ2-5
abundance: NA
v_gene: TRBV9
CDR3nt: TGTGCCAGCAGCGTAGCTCCCACAAAAAAAGAGACCCAGTACTTC
CDR3aa: CASSVAPTKKETQYF

d_gene: NA
j_gene: TRBJ2-2
abundance: NA
v_gene: TRBV19
CDR3nt: TGTGCCAGTAGTATAGGTCCAGGGGCCGGGGAGCTGTTTTTT
CDR3aa: CASSIGPGAGELFF

d_gene: NA
j_gene: TRBJ1-1
abundance: NA
v_gene: TRBV20-1
CDR3nt: TGCAGTGCTAGTTCACGGATGAACACTGAAGCTTTCTTT
CDR3aa: CSASSRMNTEAFF

d_gene: NA
j_gene: TRBJ1-1
abundance: NA
v_gene: TRBV5-1
CDR3nt: TGCGCCAGCAGCTTGGAAATCTTAGAACAGGGTGGAACTGAAGCTTTCTTT
CDR3aa: CASSLEILEQGGTEAFF

d_gene: TRBD1
j_gene: TRBJ1-5
abundance: NA
v_gene: TRBV7-2
CDR3nt: TGTGCCAGCAGCCCGCGACCCGGGACAGGGGGCAATCAGCCCCAGCATTTT
CDR3aa: CASSPRPGTGGNQPQHF

d_gene: NA
j_gene: TRBJ1-4
abundance: NA
v_gene: TRBV3-1/TRBV3-2
CDR3nt: TGTGCCAGCAGCCAATGGGGACGGTCTAATGAAAAACTGTTTTTT
CDR3aa: CASSQWGRSNEKLFF

d_gene: NA
j_gene: TRBJ1-2
abundance: NA
v_gene: TRBV13
CDR3nt: TGTGCCAGCAGCTTAGCCGGGACGGCGGTTGTTGGCTACACCTTC
CDR3aa: CASSLAGTAVVGYTF

d_gene: NA
j_gene: TRBJ2-5
abundance: NA
v_gene: TRBV11-3
CDR3nt: TGTGCCAGCAGCTTAGATCGAGGGACCCAGTACTTC
CDR3aa: CASSLDRGTQYF

d_gene: TRBD1
j_gene: TRBJ1-5
abundance: once
v_gene: TRBV18
CDR3nt: TGTGCCAGCTCCCCGGGACAGATAGACAATCAGCCCCAGCATTTT
CDR3aa: CASSPGQIDNQPQHF

d_gene: TRBD2
j_gene: TRBJ2-1
abundance: NA
v_gene: TRBV5-3
CDR3nt: TGTGCCAGAAGCCCTGGGACTAGCGGGATTTACAATGAGCAGTTCTTC
CDR3aa: CARSPGTSGIYNEQFF

d_gene: NA
j_gene: TRBJ1-1
abundance: once
v_gene: TRBV19
CDR3nt: TGTGCCAGTAGCCACAGAAGCATGAACACTGAAGCTTTCTTT
CDR3aa: CASSHRSMNTEAFF